These 3 T cell receptor beta chains came from one sample sequenced in a study of T cells after yellow fever vaccination. Each CDR3 protein is one row after TCRdb ran MiXCR on the 5' RACE reads. The profile covers approximately 160,000 distinct CDR3 sequences, with approximately 6.2% appearing a single time and roughly 3% taken by the ten largest. The source was CD4+ T cells sorted from PBMCs, collected on the day of the first yellow fever vaccination. The receptors shown here come from a man aged 18 to 35 who received the YFV17D yellow fever vaccine.

The chain has TRBV7-9 and TRBJ2-7; 9 nucleotides align to TRBD1. The junction had 4 bases not matched to a gene; V was cut back by 5 bases and J by 5 bases. Germline CDR1 SEHNR, CDR2 FQNEAQ (reference sequence). CDR3 length: 13 amino acids. For the CDR3, the DNA is TGTGCCAGCAGCCTACAGGGGGCGGACGAGCAGTACGTC. Its translation: CASSLQGADEQYV.

Ten or more counts support this clonotype. This chain uses TRBV3-1 with TRBJ1-3, with no clear D. The CDR3 length is 14 residues. Germline V gene lookup returns CDR1 LGHDT and CDR2 YNNKEL (reference sequence). Trimming removed 6 bases from V and 2 bases from J, with 11 bases in between. The CDR3 loop reads CASSPVWTGNTIYF. DNA for the CDR3: TGTGCCAGCAGTCCAGTATGGACTGGAAACACCATATATTTT.

This clonotype was recorded a few times. This chain connects TRBV5-1 to TRBJ1-1; D may be TRBD1 (6 bases). V was shortened by 4 bases and J by 3 bases, with 13 bases between the two germline ends. The germline V gene has CDR1 SGHRS and CDR2 YFSETQ. This CDR3 has 14 residues. The CDR3 nucleotides are TGCGCCAGCAGCGCGGACAGTCGCTACACTGAAGCTTTCTTT. This gives the protein CASSADSRYTEAFF.